These 5 T cell receptor beta chains were all obtained from the same sample, sequenced in a study of blood T cell repertoires in COVID-19. Some clones are missing from TCRdb's copy, which holds only in-frame ones; the method was immunoSEQ multiplex PCR. The table lists 90,000 to 110,000 clones, about four fifths of them singletons. Sequencing was carried out using peripheral blood. The receptors were sampled from a man older than 75 with acute or convalescent COVID-19.

The chain carries TRBV19 and TRBJ1-2, with no clear D. There are 12 residues in the CDR3. Trimming took 4 bases from V and 0 from J, leaving 3 bases between them. Germline assignment: CDR1 LNHDA and CDR2 SQIVND (reference sequence). In DNA form, the CDR3 reads TGTGCCAGTAGTAGAGCTAACTATGGCTACACCTTC. Residues: CASSRANYGYTF.

This chain uses TRBV11-3 with TRBJ1-1; D is undetermined. Germline V gene data show CDR1 as SGHNT and CDR2 as YENEEA. The CDR3 runs 12 residues. The V and J ends lost 5 bases and 1 base respectively, with 5 bases between them. Here the CDR3 DNA reads TGTGCCAGCAGCCGGGGGAACACTGAAGCTTTCTTT. Its protein product is CASSRGNTEAFF.

The sample holds one count of this clone. This chain connects TRBV28 to TRBJ2-3; maybe TRBD2 (6 bases). Germline CDR1 and CDR2: MDHEN and SYDVKM. With 6 bases removed from V and 0 bases from J, the gap between germline ends came to 7 bases. This CDR3 is 13 amino acids long. CDR3 DNA sequence: TGTGCCAGCAGCCGGGAGAGCACAGATACGCAGTATTTT. Its protein product is CASSRESTDTQYF.

This clone turned up a few times. The rearrangement uses TRBV7-3 and TRBJ2-1, with TRBD2 matching 14 bases. This CDR3 has 16 amino acids. J lost 7 bases, V lost 5 bases, and 7 bases had no gene match. Germline CDR1 and CDR2: SGHTA and FQGTGA. The CDR3 protein is CASSLPGTSGSNEQFF. The CDR3, as DNA: TGTGCCAGCAGCCTGCCCGGGACTAGCGGGAGTAATGAGCAGTTCTTC.

CDR3 in amino acids: CASSQVSGHIYEQYF. The CDR3 DNA reads TGTGCCAGCAGCCAAGTTTCGGGACACATCTACGAGCAGTACTTC. The chain is built from TRBV3-1 (or the pseudogene TRBV3-2) and TRBJ2-7; D perhaps matches TRBD1 (6 bases). Trimming pared 1 base from V and 3 bases from J, leaving 13 bases between. Germline V gives CDR1 LGHDT, CDR2 YNNKEL (reference sequence). The CDR3 extends over 15 amino acids.